These 2 T cell receptor beta chains came from one sample sequenced in a study of T cell repertoires in cytomegalovirus infection. Using its own MiXCR run on the reads, TCRdb lists one record per CDR3 protein. The repertoire consists of a few hundred thousand distinct CDR3 sequences, with approximately 9.1% occurring once and the leading ten covering about 15%. Specimen: PBMCs. Receptors were obtained from a human donor in good health (CMV status not recorded). Some clones in this sample may be carry-over from other donors' samples.

In this sample, this clonotype turned up many times. The chain has TRBV4-3 and TRBJ2-2; 8 bases align to TRBD2. CDR1 and CDR2 (germline): LGHNA, YSLEER. The J segment lost 4 bases and the V segment lost 1 base, leaving 5 bases of the junction unmatched. The CDR3 runs to 16 residues. The CDR3 DNA follows: TGCGCCAGCAGCCAAGCCGTGGCGGGAGGCACCGGGGAGCTGTTTTTT. Protein product: CASSQAVAGGTGELFF.

This clonotype came up a few times. The rearrangement uses TRBV29-1 and TRBJ1-1; TRBD1 is a possible D gene (5 bases). CDR3 size: 12 residues. Germline assignment: CDR1 SQVTM and CDR2 ANQGSEA. V lost 1 base to trimming and J lost 2 bases, with 5 bases between them. This CDR3 reads CSVEGDNTEAFF. DNA for the CDR3: TGCAGCGTTGAAGGGGACAACACTGAAGCTTTCTTT.